The 17 T cell receptor beta chains listed next were all sequenced from one sample in a study of human T cells and chemical hapten exposure. TCRdb independently ran MiXCR on the RACE reads; one entry per CDR3 protein. The top ten hold about 2.2% of the sample, which has about 380,000 distinct CDR3 sequences, approximately 4.4% seen once. Documented time point: patch test 1, 2 weeks after DPC sensitization. Treatment described: therapeutic diphenylcyclopropenone sensitization with weekly scalp DPC. The sequencing used whole blood, collected in connection with sensitization to the hapten diphenylcyclopropenone (DPC). The source of these receptors is a woman aged 45-60 years with alopecia areata. Some clones in this sample may be carry-over from other donors' samples.

This clonotype appeared many times. A read error is likely, as this CDR3 ends without the conserved phenylalanine or tryptophan. The DNA is omitted, as the CDR3 cannot be located on it reliably, and the CDR3 follows TCRdb's listing. The genes are TRBV7-9 and TRBJ2-7; the tabulated D call, TRBD2, remains unverified against the DNA. Looked up from germline, CDR1 is SEHNR and CDR2 is FQNEAQ (reference sequence). The CDR3 is made up of 10 amino acids, end residues included. The CDR3 sequence is CASSARTSSS.

This clonotype was picked up many times. This chain joins TRBV7-9 and TRBJ1-1; D might be TRBD1 (5 bases). The CDR3 is made up of 12 amino acids. Trimming took 1 base from V and 6 from J, leaving 6 bases between them. Germline-derived CDR1 and CDR2 are SEHNR and FQNEAQ (reference sequence). The CDR3 DNA sequence: TGTGCCAGCAGCTTAGAAGGGGCTGAAGCTTTCTTT. This sequence encodes CASSLEGAEAFF.

In its sample, this clonotype was seen many times. V is TRBV10-1 and J is TRBJ1-1; no reliable D call. CDR3 length: 11 residues. With 4 bases removed from V and 6 bases from J, the gap between germline ends came to 6 bases. Germline V gene data show CDR1 as WNHNN and CDR2 as SYGVQD (reference sequence). CDR3 in DNA: TGCGCCAGCAGTGTACACCCTGAAGCTTTCTTT. This sequence encodes CASSVHPEAFF.

This clonotype has a handful of counts. This chain connects TRBV6-2 or TRBV6-3 to TRBJ1-1; no firm D call. The CDR3 covers 13 residues. Trimming cost V 0 bases and J 7 bases, with 9 bases left between them. The V gene's germline CDR1 is MNHEY and CDR2 SVGEGT. For the CDR3, the DNA is TGTGCCAGCAGTTACTCGAACATAAATGAAGCTTTCTTT. It encodes CASSYSNINEAFF.

V usage is TRBV30 and J usage is TRBJ1-3; unclear D gene. Trimming pared 5 bases from V and 4 bases from J, leaving 12 bases between. The CDR3 has 13 residues. In germline, CDR1 is GTSNPN, CDR2 SVGIG (reference sequence). CDR3 in amino acids: CAWEQIGGNTIYF. The CDR3 coding sequence is TGTGCCTGGGAGCAAATCGGAGGAAACACCATATATTTT.

This clonotype was detected many times. The J gene is TRBJ1-5, the V gene TRBV6-5, with unresolved D. Trimming took off 6 bases at V and 0 bases at J, with 12 bases between the two ends. Germline CDR1 and CDR2: MNHEY and SVGAGI. CDR3 length: 15 residues. CDR3 in DNA: TGTGCCAGCAGAGTGACGGCATATAGCAATCAGCCCCAGCATTTT. Translated, it gives CASRVTAYSNQPQHF.

J is TRBJ1-5 and V is TRBV5-6; 9 bases are shared with TRBD1. The CDR3 has 16 amino acids. Germline V gives CDR1 SGHDT, CDR2 YYEEEE. With V trimmed by 4 bases and J by 4 bases, 9 bases remained unmatched. CDR3 residues: CASSLLGTGNNQPQHF. The CDR3 coding sequence is TGTGCCAGCAGCCTACTTGGGACAGGGAATAATCAGCCCCAGCATTTT.

The chain has TRBV10-3 and TRBJ1-1; D may be TRBD1 (5 bases). The length of the CDR3 is 12 residues. Trimming shortened V by 10 bases and J by 4 bases, and 13 bases separated the two germline ends. Germline CDR1 is ENHRY and CDR2 is SYGVKD. CDR3 sequence (DNA): TGTGCCACCCAGTTGGGGGGCACTGAAGCTTTCTTT. This gives the protein CATQLGGTEAFF.

This clonotype was observed a few times. The chain has TRBV6-5 and TRBJ1-1, with 11 bases matching TRBD1. Trimming removed 6 bases from V and 6 bases from J; junction bases left unmatched: 6. Germline CDR1 reads MNHEY; CDR2 reads SVGAGI. This CDR3 is 14 amino acids long. CDR3: CASSGGQGVPEAFF. The CDR3 DNA is TGTGCCAGCAGCGGGGGACAGGGGGTTCCTGAAGCTTTCTTT.

Only a few counts were recorded for this clonotype. This chain joins TRBV2 and TRBJ1-6; 7 bases align to TRBD1. The CDR3 contains 14 residues. From germline, CDR1 is SNHLY and CDR2 FYNNEI. V was pared by 7 bases and J by 7 bases, with 7 bases of the junction left unmatched. CDR3 bases: TGTGCCAGCACGGCGGGACAGCTAAATTCACCCCTCCACTTT. Translated, it gives CASTAGQLNSPLHF.

Notes on this clonotype: A much larger clone differs by one base, so this may be a read error. The chain has TRBV3-1 and TRBJ2-7; 8 bases match TRBD2. CDR1 is LGHDT, CDR2 YNNKEL, per germline (reference sequence). The CDR3 loop spans 17 amino acids. The CDR3 is CASSLAAGGFTSYGQYF. CDR3 DNA sequence: TGTGCCAGCAGCCTAGCCGCGGGGGGCTTTACCTCCTACGGGCAGTACTTC.

This clonotype occurred many times. The chain carries TRBV13 and TRBJ2-7; D gene ambiguous. The V gene's germline CDR1 is PRHDT and CDR2 FYEKMQ (reference sequence). The germline V and J ends were trimmed by 0 bases and 2 bases, with 5 bases remaining between them. This CDR3 spans 13 amino acids. CDR3 bases: TGTGCCAGCAGCTTAGGGCTGACCTACGAGCAGTACTTC. Translation gives CASSLGLTYEQYF.

This clonotype was detected ten times or more. V and J are TRBV4-1 and TRBJ1-5, with D uncertain. CDR3 length: 14 residues. V lost 3 bases and J 5 bases, leaving 11 bases between the germline ends. CDR1 MGHRA and CDR2 YSYEKL come from the germline V gene. The CDR3 DNA follows: TGCGCCAGCAGCCAGAACCGGGCCGATCAGCCCCAGCATTTT. Translation gives CASSQNRADQPQHF.

This clonotype came up many times. The chain employs TRBV20-1 and TRBJ2-1; TRBD2 is a possible D gene (6 bases). Per the germline V gene, CDR1 is DFQATT and CDR2 is SNEGSKA (reference sequence). V lost 3 bases, J lost 10 bases, and 22 bases lay in between. The CDR3 is 15 amino acids. CDR3 sequence: CSASATRTSSSEQFF. In DNA form, the CDR3 reads TGCAGTGCTAGTGCGACTAGGACAAGTTCGTCCGAGCAGTTCTTC.

In its sample, this clonotype was seen many times. This sequence joins TRBV19 and TRBJ2-7, with D perhaps TRBD1 or TRBD2 (5 bases each). The CDR3 runs to 14 residues. Per the germline V gene, CDR1 is LNHDA and CDR2 is SQIVND (reference sequence). The germline V and J ends were trimmed by 4 bases and 1 base, with 11 bases remaining between them. CDR3 residues: CASSTGTLSYEQYF. CDR3 nucleotides: TGTGCCAGTAGTACGGGGACGCTTTCCTACGAGCAGTACTTC.

This clonotype was picked up a small number of times. The chain employs TRBV5-5 and TRBJ1-5; D may be TRBD1 (5 bases). Trimming removed 3 bases from V and 7 bases from J, with 17 bases in between. CDR1 SGHKS and CDR2 YYEKEE come from the germline V gene (reference sequence). The CDR3 has 15 residues. CDR3 DNA: TGTGCCAGCAGCTCCCAAAGTCAGGGAGGGCAGCCCCAGCATTTT. The encoded protein is CASSSQSQGGQPQHF.

This clonotype has a count of ten or more. J is TRBJ2-7 and V is TRBV29-1, with D possibly TRBD2 on 5 matching bases. Per the germline V gene, CDR1 is SQVTM and CDR2 is ANQGSEA. With 5 bases removed from V and 4 bases from J, the gap between germline ends came to 12 bases. This CDR3 contains 12 residues. CDR3 nucleotides: TGCAGCGTTTCGGGGTCTAAGTACGAGCAGTACTTC. Translation gives CSVSGSKYEQYF.